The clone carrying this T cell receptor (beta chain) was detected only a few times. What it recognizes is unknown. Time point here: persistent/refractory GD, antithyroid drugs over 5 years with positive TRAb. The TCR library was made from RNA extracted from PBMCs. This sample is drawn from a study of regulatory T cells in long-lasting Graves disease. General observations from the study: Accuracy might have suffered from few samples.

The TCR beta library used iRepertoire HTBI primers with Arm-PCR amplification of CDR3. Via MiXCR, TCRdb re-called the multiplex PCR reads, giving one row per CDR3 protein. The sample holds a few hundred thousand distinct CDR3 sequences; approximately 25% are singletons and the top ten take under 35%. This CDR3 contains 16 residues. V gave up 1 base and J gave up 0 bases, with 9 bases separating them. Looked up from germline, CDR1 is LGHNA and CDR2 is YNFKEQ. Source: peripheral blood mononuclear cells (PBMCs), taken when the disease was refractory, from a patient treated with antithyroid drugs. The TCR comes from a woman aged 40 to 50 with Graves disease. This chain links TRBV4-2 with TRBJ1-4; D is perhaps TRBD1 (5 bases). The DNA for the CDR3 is TGTGCCAGCAGCCAAGGCAGGGCTGCAACTAATGAAAAACTGTTTTTT. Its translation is CASSQGRAATNEKLFF.